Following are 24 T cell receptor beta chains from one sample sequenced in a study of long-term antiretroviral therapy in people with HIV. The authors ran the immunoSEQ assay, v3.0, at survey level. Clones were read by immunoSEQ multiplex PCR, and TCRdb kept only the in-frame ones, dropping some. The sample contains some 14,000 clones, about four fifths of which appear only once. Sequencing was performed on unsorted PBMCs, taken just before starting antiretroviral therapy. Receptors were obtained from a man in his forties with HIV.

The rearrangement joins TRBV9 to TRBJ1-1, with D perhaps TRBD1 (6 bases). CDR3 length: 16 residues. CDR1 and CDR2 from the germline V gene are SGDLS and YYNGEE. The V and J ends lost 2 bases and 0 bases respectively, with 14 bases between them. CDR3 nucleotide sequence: TGTGCCAGCAGCGTTACTTCCGGGACAATGAACACTGAAGCTTTCTTT. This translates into CASSVTSGTMNTEAFF.

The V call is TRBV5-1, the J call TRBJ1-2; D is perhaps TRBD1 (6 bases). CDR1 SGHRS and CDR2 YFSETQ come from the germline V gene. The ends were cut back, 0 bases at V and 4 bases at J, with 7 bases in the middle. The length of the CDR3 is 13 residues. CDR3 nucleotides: TGCGCCAGCAGCTTGGCAGGGGTCTATGGCTACACCTTC. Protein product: CASSLAGVYGYTF.

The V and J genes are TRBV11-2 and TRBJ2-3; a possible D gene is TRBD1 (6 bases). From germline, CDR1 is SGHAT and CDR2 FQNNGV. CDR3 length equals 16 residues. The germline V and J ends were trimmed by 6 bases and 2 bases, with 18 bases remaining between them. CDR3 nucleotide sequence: TGTGCCAGCAGTACTACAGGGCGCGGTGACACAGATACGCAGTATTTT. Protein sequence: CASSTTGRGDTDTQYF.

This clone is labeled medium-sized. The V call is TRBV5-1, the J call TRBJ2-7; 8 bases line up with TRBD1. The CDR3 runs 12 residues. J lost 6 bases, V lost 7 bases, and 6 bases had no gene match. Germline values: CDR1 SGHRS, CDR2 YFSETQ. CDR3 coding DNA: TGCGCCAGCCGGGCAGGGGGCTTCGAGCAGTACTTC. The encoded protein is CASRAGGFEQYF. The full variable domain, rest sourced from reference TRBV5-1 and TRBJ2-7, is KAGVTQTPRYLIKTRGQQVTLSCSPISGHRSVSWYQQTPGQGLQFLFEYFSETQRNKGNFPGRFSGRQFSNSRSEMNVSTLELGDSALYLCASRAGGFEQYFGPGTRLTVT.

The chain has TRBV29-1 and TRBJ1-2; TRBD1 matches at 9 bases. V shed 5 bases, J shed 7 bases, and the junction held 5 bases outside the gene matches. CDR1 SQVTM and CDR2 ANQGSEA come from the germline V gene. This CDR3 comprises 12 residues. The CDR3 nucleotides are TGCAGCGTTTCCGACAGGGGGTTTGGCTACACCTTC. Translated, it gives CSVSDRGFGYTF.

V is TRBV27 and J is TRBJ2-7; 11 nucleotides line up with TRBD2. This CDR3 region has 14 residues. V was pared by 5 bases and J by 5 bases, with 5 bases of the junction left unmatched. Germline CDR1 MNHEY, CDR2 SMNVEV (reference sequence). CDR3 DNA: TGTGCCAGCAGTCAACTAGCGGGAGTCGACGAGCAGTACTTC. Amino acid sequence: CASSQLAGVDEQYF.

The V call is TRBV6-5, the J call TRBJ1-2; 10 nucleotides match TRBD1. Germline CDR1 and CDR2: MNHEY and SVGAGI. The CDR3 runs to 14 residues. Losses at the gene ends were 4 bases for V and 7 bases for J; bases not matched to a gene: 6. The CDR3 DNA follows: TGTGCCAGCAGTTTCTTCGGACAGGGGGGTGGCTACACCTTC. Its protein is CASSFFGQGGGYTF.

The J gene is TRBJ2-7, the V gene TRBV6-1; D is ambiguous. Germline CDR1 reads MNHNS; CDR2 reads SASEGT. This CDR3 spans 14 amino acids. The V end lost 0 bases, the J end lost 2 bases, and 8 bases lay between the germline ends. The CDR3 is CASSEAHEAYEQYF. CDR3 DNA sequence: TGTGCCAGCAGTGAAGCTCACGAGGCCTACGAGCAGTACTTC.

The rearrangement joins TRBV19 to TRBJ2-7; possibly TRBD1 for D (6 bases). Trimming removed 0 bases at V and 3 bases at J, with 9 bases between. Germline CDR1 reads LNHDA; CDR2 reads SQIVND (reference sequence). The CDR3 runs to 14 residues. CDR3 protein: CASSIDGQHYEQYF. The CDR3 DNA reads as TGTGCCAGTAGTATAGATGGACAGCACTACGAGCAGTACTTC.

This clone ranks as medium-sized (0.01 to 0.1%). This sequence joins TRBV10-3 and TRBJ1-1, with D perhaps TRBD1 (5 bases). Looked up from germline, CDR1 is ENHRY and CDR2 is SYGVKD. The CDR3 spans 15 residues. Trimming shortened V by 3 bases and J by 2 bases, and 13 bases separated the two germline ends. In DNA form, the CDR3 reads TGTGCCATCAGTGACCCGGGACCCAAAAACACTGAAGCTTTCTTT. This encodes CAISDPGPKNTEAFF.

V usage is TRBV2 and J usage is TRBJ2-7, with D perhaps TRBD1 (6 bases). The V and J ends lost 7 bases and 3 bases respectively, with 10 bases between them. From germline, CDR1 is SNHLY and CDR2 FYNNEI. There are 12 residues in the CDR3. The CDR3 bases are TGTGCCAGCACTACAGGGAACTACGAGCAGTACTTC. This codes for CASTTGNYEQYF. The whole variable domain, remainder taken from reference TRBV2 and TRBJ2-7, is EPEVTQTPSHQVTQMGQEVILRCVPISNHLYFYWYRQILGQKVEFLVSFYNNEISEKSEIFDDQFSVERPDGSNFTLKIRSTKLEDSAMYFCASTTGNYEQYFGPGTRLTVT.

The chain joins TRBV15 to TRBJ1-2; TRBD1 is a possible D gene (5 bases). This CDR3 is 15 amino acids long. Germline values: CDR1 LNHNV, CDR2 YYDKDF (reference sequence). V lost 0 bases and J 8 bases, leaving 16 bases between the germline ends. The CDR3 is CATSRDRGLRGGYTF. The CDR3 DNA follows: TGTGCCACCAGCAGAGATAGGGGCCTAAGGGGCGGCTACACCTTC.

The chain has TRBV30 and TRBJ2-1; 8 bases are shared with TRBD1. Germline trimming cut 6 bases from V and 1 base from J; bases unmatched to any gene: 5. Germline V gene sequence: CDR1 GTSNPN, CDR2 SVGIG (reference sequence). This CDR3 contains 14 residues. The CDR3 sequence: CACRDRRSYNEQFF. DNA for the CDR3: TGTGCCTGCCGGGACAGGAGGTCCTACAATGAGCAGTTCTTC.

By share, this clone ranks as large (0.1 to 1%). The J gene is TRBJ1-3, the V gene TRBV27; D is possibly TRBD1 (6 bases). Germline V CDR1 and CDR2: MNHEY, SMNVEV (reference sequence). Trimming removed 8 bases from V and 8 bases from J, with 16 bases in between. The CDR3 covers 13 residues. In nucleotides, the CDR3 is TGTGCCAGCCGAAGGGTCCCAGGGGACACCATATATTTT. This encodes CASRRVPGDTIYF.

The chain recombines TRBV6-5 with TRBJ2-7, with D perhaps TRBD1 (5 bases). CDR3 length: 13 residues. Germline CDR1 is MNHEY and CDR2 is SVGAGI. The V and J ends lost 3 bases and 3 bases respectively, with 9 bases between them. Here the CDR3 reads CASSYFDSYEQYF. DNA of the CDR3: TGTGCCAGCAGTTATTTCGACAGCTACGAGCAGTACTTC.

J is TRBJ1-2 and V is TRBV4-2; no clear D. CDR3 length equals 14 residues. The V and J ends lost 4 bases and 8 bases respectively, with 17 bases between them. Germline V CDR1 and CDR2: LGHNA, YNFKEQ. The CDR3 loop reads CASSPGGEGRGYTF. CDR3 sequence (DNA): TGTGCCAGCAGCCCAGGAGGAGAGGGTCGAGGCTACACCTTC.

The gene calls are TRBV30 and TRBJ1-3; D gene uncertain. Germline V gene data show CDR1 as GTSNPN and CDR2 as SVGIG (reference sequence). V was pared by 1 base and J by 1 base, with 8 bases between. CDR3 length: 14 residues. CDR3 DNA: TGTGCCTGGAGTGGTGCGGGGTCTGGAAACACCATATATTTT. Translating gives CAWSGAGSGNTIYF.

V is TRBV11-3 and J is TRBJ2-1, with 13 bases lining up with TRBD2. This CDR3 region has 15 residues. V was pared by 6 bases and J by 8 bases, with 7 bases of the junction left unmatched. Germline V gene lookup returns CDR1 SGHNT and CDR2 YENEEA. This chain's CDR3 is CASRTTSGRADEQFF. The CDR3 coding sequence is TGTGCCAGCAGGACAACTAGCGGGAGGGCGGATGAGCAGTTCTTC. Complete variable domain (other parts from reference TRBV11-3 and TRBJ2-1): EAGVVQSPRYKIIEKKQPVAFWCNPISGHNTLYWYLQNLGQGPELLIRYENEEAVDDSQLPKDRFSAERLKGVDSTLKIQPAELGDSAVYLCASRTTSGRADEQFFGPGTRLTVL.

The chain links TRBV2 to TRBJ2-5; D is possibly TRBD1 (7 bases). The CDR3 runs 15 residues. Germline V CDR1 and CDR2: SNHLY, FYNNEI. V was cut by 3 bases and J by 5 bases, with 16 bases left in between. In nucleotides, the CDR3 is TGTGCCAGCAGTGATGACAGGGAGGCTGCGGAGACCCAGTACTTC. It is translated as CASSDDREAAETQYF.

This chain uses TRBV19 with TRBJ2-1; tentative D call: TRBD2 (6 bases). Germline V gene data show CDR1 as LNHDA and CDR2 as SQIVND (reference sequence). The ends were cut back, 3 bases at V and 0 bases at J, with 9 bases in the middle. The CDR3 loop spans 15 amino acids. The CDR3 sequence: CASSIEDYSYNEQFF. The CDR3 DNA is TGTGCCAGTAGTATCGAGGACTACTCCTACAATGAGCAGTTCTTC.

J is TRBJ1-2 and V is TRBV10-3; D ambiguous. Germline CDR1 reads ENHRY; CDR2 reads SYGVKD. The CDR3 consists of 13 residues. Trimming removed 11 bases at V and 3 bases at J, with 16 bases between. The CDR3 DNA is TGTGCCCAATCAGAGGAGTTTGACTATGGCTACACCTTC. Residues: CAQSEEFDYGYTF.

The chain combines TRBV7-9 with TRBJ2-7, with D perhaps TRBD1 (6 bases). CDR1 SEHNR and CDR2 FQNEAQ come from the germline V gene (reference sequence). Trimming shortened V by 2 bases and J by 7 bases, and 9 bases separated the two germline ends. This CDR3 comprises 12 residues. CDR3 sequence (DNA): TGTGCCAGCAGCTTATGGCAGGGGGAGCAGTACTTC. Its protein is CASSLWQGEQYF. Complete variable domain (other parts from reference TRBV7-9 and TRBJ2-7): DTGVSQNPRHKITKRGQNVTFRCDPISEHNRLYWYRQTLGQGPEFLTYFQNEAQLEKSRLLSDRFSAERPKGSFSTLEIQRTEQGDSAMYLCASSLWQGEQYFGPGTRLTVT.

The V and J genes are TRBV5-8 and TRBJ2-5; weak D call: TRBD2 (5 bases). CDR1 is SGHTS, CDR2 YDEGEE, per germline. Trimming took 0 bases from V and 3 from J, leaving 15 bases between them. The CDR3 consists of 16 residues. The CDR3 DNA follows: TGTGCCAGCAGCTTGGCCTGGGGATCCGGGGAAGAGACCCAGTACTTC. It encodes CASSLAWGSGEETQYF. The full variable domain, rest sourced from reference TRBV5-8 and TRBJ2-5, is EAGVTQSPTHLIKTRGQQATLRCSPISGHTSVYWYQQALGLGLQFLLWYDEGEERNRGNFPPRFSGRQFPNYSSELNVNALELEDSALYLCASSLAWGSGEETQYFGPGTRLLVL.

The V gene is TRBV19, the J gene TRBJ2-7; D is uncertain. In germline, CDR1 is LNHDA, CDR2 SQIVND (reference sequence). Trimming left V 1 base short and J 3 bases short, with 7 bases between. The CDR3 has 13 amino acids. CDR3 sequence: CASSIGGVYEQYF. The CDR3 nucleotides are TGTGCCAGTAGTATAGGAGGCGTCTACGAGCAGTACTTC.